This T cell receptor (beta chain) was observed in a study of early T cells in non-severe SARS-CoV-2 infection. Study overall: Sequencing was performed on bulk RNA from unsorted whole blood, leaving chains unpaired. Study findings and constraints: The matching step, a VDJdb search, favored anti-spike CD8 responses and missed private and CD4 specificities.

Ten or more counts support this clonotype. Its antigen is still unknown. Unique molecular identifiers were attached to individual cDNA molecules. TCRdb independently ran MiXCR on the 5' RACE reads; one entry per CDR3 protein. The table records more than 90,000 distinct CDR3 sequences, around 10% of them present only once. This CDR3 spans 14 amino acids. V was clipped by 4 bases and J by 1 base, with 9 bases between them. This TCR was recovered from an adult who was a healthcare worker with PCR-confirmed SARS-CoV-2 infection or an uninfected control (not recorded which). This sequence joins TRBV12-3 or TRBV12-4 and TRBJ2-3, with D possibly being TRBD2 (6 bases). Specimen: whole blood. CDR3: CASSSGVRTDTQYF. CDR3 DNA: TGTGCCAGCAGTTCGGGGGTCCGCACAGATACGCAGTATTTT.